This T cell receptor (beta chain) originates from a study of control samples from healthy donors and cancer patients. The CDR3 extends over 14 amino acids. The V end lost 0 bases, the J end lost 7 bases, and 10 bases lay between the germline ends. Germline loops: CDR1 SGHRS, CDR2 YFSETQ. This table comes from immunoSEQ multiplex PCR, and its TCRdb copy is limited to in-frame clones, with some not included. The data contain more than 95,000 clones, approximately 90% of them singletons. The chain is built from TRBV5-1 and TRBJ1-4; maybe TRBD1 (5 bases). What was sequenced was PBMCs. The receptor's source is a man between 60 and 70 years old with lung cancer. Written as DNA, the CDR3 is TGCGCCAGCAGCTTGGCAGGGCCGAGTGAAAAACTGTTTTTT. It specifies CASSLAGPSEKLFF.